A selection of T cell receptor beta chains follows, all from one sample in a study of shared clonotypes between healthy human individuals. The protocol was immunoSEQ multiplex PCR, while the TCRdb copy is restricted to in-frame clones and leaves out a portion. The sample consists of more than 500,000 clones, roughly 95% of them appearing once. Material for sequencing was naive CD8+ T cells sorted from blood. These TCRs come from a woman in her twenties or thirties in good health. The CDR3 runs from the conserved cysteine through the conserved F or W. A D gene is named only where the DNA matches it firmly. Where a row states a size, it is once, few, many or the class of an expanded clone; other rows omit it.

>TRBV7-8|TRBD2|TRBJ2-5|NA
TGTGCCAGCAGCATTAGCGGGAGGAGAGAGACCCAGTACTTC
CASSISGRRETQYF
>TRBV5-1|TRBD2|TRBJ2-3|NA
TGCGCCAGCAGCTATTCTAGCGGGAGAGATACGCAGTATTTT
CASSYSSGRDTQYF
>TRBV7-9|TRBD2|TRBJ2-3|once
TGTGCCAGCAGCCCATTATCGGGAGGGCCGACAGATACGCAGTATTTT
CASSPLSGGPTDTQYF
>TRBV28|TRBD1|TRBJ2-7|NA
TGTGCCAGCAGGGGAGACGGGACAGGGCCCAACGAGCAGTACTTC
CASRGDGTGPNEQYF
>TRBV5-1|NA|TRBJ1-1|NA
TGCGCCAGCAGCTCCCAAAGGATGGGTAACACTGAAGCTTTCTTT
CASSSQRMGNTEAFF
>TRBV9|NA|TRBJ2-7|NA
TGTGCCAGCAGTGCAGGGGACGGCTACGAGCAGTACTTC
CASSAGDGYEQYF
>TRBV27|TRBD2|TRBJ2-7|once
TGTGCCAGCAGGGTACTAGCGGGGAACTACGAGCAGTACTTC
CASRVLAGNYEQYF
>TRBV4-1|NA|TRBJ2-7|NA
TGCGCCAGCAGCCAAGCCTTTTCGGGCTACGAGCAGTACTTC
CASSQAFSGYEQYF
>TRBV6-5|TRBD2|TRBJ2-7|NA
TGTGCCAGCAGGAGCGGGGGTTATCTCTACGAGCAGTACTTC
CASRSGGYLYEQYF
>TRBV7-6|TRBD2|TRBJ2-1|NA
TGTGCCAGCAGCTCGCTAGCGGGAGTACCCTACAATGAGCAGTTCTTC
CASSSLAGVPYNEQFF
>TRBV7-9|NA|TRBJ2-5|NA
TGTGCCAGCAGCTTACTTACAGGGACAATGGAGACCCAGTACTTC
CASSLLTGTMETQYF
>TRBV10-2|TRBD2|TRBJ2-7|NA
TGCGCCAGCAGTGACGGGCGGGAGGGCCACGAGCAGTACTTC
CASSDGREGHEQYF
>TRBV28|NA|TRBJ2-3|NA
TGTGCCAGCAGTTTAGCTCCGCGCAGCACAGATACGCAGTATTTT
CASSLAPRSTDTQYF
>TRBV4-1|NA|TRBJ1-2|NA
TGCGCCAGCAGCCCGAGGGTTCGGGACCGAAGTGAGGGCTACACCTTC
CASSPRVRDRSEGYTF
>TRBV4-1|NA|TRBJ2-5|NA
TGCGCCAGCAGCCAAGTTGGGGCAAGGTACCAAGAGACCCAGTACTTC
CASSQVGARYQETQYF
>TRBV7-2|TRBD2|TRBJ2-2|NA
TGTGCCAGCAGCCAGCGACTAGCGGGAGTCACCGGGGAGCTGTTTTTT
CASSQRLAGVTGELFF
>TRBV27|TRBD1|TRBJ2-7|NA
TGTGCCAGCAGTTTAGTTTTAGGGACAGGGGTGCACGAGCAGTACTTC
CASSLVLGTGVHEQYF
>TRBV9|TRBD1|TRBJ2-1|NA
TGTGCCAGCAGTCCAGGGGGCTATGAGCAGTTCTTC
CASSPGGYEQFF
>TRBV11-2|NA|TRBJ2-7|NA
TGTGCCACCGCAGGGGCAGGGTACGAGCAGTACTTC
CATAGAGYEQYF
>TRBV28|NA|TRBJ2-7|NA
TGTGCCAGCAGTTCCCCGGGGTACGAGCAGTACTTC
CASSSPGYEQYF
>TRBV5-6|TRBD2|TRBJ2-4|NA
TGTGCCAGCAGCCTCTGGACTAGCGGGATAGGAAACATTCAGTACTTC
CASSLWTSGIGNIQYF
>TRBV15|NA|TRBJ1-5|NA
TGTGCCACCAGCACCCGAGTGGCTTGGGGGGGTCAGCCCCAGCATTTT
CATSTRVAWGGQPQHF
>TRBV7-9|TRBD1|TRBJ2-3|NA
TGTGCCAGCAGCCCTTTCCCCCCGGTCGGGACAGGGGGTCCAGATACGCAGTATTTT
CASSPFPPVGTGGPDTQYF
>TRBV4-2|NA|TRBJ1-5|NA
TGTGCCAGCAGCCAAGAGTTTGAGTTAGGGACGGCGGGCAATCAGCCCCAGCATTTT
CASSQEFELGTAGNQPQHF
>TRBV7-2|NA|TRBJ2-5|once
TGTGCCAGCAGCTTAGTTCCGTACCAAGAGACCCAGTACTTC
CASSLVPYQETQYF
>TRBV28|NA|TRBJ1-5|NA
TGTGCCACCTACCTCAGGGGAAGCAATCAGCCCCAGCATTTT
CATYLRGSNQPQHF
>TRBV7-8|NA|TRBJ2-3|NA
TGTGCCAGCAGCTTAGTGGGGACTAGCACAGATACGCAGTATTTT
CASSLVGTSTDTQYF
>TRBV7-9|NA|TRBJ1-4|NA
TGTGCCAGCAGCTTCACCTACGAACAGAATCCTAATGAAAAACTGTTTTTT
CASSFTYEQNPNEKLFF
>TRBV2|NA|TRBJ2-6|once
TGTGCCAGCAGTGACTCTGGGGCCAACGTCCTGACTTTC
CASSDSGANVLTF
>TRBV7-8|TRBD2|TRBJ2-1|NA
TGTGCCAGCAGCTTAGGTCTAGCGGGAGAGGTGGGGTACAATGAGCAGTTCTTC
CASSLGLAGEVGYNEQFF
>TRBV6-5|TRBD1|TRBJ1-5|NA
TGTGCCAGCAGTTACTTTGACAGGGTCAATCAGCCCCAGCATTTT
CASSYFDRVNQPQHF